This T cell receptor (beta chain) was sequenced in a study of T cell responses to AZD1222 COVID-19 vaccine. General observations from the study: Distributed over spike, vaccine-associated CD4 TCRs predominated at 160-218 and 743-854. Possibly, clonal diversity was underestimated; donors were largely white British and included more females. Sampled repertoires all dated from after the peak T cell response. Baseline serostatus was positive in only six AZD1222 recipients.

Points on this clone: What it binds is unknown.

Profiling relied on immunoSEQ multiplex PCR, and the TCRdb table lists in-frame clones only, not all of them. The sample lists approximately 160,000 clones; around nine tenths were seen once. The germline V and J ends were trimmed by 5 bases and 2 bases, with 21 bases remaining between them. CDR3 length: 17 amino acids. The V gene's germline CDR1 is MNHEY and CDR2 SMNVEV (reference sequence). Here the sequenced sample was peripheral blood, taken on day 0 of AZD1222 vaccination. The clonotype comes from an adult in good health. The chain couples TRBV27 to TRBJ1-2, with D possibly being TRBD1 (5 bases). CDR3 amino acids: CASSPPPGQGVNYGYTF. In DNA form, the CDR3 reads TGTGCCAGCAGTCCCCCCCCCGGGCAGGGCGTCAACTATGGCTACACCTTC.